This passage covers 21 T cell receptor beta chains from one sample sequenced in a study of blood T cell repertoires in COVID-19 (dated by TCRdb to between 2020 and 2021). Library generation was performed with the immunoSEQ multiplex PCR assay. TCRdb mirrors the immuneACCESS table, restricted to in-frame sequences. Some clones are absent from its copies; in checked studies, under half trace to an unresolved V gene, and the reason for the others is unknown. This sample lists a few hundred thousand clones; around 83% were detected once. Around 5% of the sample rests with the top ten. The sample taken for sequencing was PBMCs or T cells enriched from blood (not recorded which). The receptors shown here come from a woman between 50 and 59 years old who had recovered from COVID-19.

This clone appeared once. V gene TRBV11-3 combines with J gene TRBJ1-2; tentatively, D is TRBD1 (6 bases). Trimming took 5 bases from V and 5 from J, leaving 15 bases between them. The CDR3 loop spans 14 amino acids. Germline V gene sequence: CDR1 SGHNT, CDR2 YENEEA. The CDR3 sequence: CASSAPGTRYGYTF. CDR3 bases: TGTGCCAGCAGCGCTCCCGGGACAAGATATGGCTACACCTTC.

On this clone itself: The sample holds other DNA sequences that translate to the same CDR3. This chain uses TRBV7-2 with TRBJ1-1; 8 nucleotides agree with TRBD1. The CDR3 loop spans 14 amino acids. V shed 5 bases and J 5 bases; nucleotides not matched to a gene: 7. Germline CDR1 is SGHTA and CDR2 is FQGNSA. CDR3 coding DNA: TGTGCCAGCAGCCCCGGACAGGGTAGGACTGAAGCTTTCTTT. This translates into CASSPGQGRTEAFF.

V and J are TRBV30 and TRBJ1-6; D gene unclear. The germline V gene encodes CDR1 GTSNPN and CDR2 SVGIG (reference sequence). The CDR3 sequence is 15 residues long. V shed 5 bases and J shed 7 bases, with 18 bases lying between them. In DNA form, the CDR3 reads TGTGCCTGGGGCGCCGGGAGACAAACAAATTCACCCCTCCACTTT. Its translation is CAWGAGRQTNSPLHF.

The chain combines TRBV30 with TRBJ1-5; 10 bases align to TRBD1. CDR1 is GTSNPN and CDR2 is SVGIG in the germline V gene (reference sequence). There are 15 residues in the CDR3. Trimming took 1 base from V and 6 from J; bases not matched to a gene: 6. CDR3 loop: CAWSGGTGDTQPQHF. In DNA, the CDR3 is TGTGCCTGGAGTGGTGGGACAGGGGATACTCAGCCCCAGCATTTT. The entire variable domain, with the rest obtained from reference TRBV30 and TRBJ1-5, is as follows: SQTIHQWPATLVQPVGSPLSLECTVEGTSNPNLYWYRQAAGRGLQLLFYSVGIGQISSEVPQNLSASRPQDRQFILSSKKLLLSDSGFYLCAWSGGTGDTQPQHFGDGTRLSIL.

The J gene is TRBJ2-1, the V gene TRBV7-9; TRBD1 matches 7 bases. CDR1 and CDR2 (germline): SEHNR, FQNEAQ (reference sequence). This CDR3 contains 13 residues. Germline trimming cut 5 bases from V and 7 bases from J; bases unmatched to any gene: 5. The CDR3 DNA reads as TGTGCCAGCAGCCCGGGACAGAGAAATGAGCAGTTCTTC. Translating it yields CASSPGQRNEQFF.

The DNA for the CDR3 is TGTGCCAGCAGCCAAGAATCCGGACTAGCGGGGGATCGGAGGGGCGATACGCAGTATTTT. Amino acid sequence: CASSQESGLAGDRRGDTQYF. The chain has TRBV4-2 and TRBJ2-3, with 13 bases that match TRBD2. The CDR3 loop spans 20 amino acids. V lost 0 bases and J lost 6; bases outside the gene matches: 15. Germline assignment: CDR1 LGHNA and CDR2 YNFKEQ.

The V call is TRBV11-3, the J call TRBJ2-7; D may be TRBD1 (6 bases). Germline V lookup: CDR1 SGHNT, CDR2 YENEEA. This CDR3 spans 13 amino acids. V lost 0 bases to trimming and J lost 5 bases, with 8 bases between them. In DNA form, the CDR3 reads TGTGCCAGCAGCTTAGAGGCAGGGGACGAGCAGTACTTC. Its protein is CASSLEAGDEQYF.

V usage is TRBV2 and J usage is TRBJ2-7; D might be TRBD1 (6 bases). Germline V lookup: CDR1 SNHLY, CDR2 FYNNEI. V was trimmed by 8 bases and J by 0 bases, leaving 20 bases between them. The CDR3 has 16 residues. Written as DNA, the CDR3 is TGTGCCAGCCATGAGGGGGTGTGGGGAGTCTCCTACGAGCAGTACTTC. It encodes CASHEGVWGVSYEQYF.

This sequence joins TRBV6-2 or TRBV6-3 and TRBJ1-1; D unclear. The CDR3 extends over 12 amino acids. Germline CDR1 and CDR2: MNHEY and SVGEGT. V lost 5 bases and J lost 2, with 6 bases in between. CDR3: CASSPRNTEAFF. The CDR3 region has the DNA TGTGCCAGCAGTCCCCGTAACACTGAAGCTTTCTTT.

The DNA for the CDR3 is TGTGCCAGCAGCTTAGCTTCAGCGGAACAGCAGTACTTC. Its translation is CASSLASAEQQYF. J is TRBJ2-7 and V is TRBV7-2; D might be TRBD2 (5 bases). The V gene lost 0 bases and the J gene lost 8 bases, with 11 bases spanning the gap. This CDR3 has 13 residues. The germline V gene encodes CDR1 SGHTA and CDR2 FQGNSA.

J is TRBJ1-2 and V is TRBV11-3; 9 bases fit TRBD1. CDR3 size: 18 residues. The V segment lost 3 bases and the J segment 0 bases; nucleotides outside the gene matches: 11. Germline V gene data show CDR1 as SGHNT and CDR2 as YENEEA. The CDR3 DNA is TGTGCCAGCAGCTTTATTGGGACAGGGTTTGCACCTAACTATGGCTACACCTTC. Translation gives CASSFIGTGFAPNYGYTF.

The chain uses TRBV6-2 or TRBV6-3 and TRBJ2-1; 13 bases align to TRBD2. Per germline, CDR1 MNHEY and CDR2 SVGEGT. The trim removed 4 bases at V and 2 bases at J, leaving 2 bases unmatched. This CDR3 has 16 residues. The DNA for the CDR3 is TGTGCCAGCAGTTCGACTAGCGGGAGGACCTACAATGAGCAGTTCTTC. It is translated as CASSSTSGRTYNEQFF.

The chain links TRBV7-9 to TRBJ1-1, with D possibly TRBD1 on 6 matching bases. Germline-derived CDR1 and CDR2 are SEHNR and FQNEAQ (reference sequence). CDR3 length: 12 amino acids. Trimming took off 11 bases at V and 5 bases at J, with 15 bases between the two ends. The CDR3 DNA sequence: TGTGCCGTAGGGGGAGGGGGGACTGAAGCTTTCTTT. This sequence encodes CAVGGGGTEAFF.

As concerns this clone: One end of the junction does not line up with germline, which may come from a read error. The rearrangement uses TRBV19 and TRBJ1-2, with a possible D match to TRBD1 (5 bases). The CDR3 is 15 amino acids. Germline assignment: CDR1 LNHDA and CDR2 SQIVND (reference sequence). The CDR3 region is CASSLETAGSGGYTF. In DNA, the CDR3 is TGTGCCAGTAGTTTAGAGACAGCGGGGAGTGGTGGCTACACCTTC.

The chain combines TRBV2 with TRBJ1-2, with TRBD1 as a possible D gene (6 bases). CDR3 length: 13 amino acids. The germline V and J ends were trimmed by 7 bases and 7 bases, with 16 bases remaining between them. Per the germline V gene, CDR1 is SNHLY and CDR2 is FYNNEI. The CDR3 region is CASTEGGLGGYTF. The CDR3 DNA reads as TGTGCCAGCACCGAGGGGGGGCTAGGTGGCTACACCTTC.

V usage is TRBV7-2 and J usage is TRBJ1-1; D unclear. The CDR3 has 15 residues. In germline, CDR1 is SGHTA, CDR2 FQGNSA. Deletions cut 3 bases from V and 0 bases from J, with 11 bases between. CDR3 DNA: TGTGCCAGCAGCTTGAGTACAGCCCTGAACACTGAAGCTTTCTTT. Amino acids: CASSLSTALNTEAFF.

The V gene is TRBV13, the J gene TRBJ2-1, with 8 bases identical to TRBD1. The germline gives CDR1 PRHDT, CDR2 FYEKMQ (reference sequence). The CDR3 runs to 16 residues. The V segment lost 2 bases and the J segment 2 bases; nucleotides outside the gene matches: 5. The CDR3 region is CASSLFWDRPYNEQFF. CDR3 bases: TGTGCCAGCAGCTTATTCTGGGACAGGCCCTACAATGAGCAGTTCTTC.

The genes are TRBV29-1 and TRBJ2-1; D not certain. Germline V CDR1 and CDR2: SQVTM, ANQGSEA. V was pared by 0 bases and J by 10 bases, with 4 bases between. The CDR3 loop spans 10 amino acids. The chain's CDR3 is CSVEDPEQFF. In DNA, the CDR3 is TGCAGCGTTGAAGATCCGGAGCAGTTCTTC.

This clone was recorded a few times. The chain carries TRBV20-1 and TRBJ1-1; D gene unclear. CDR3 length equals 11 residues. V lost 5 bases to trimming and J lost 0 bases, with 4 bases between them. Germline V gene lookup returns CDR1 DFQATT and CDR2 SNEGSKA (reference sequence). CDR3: CSALLNTEAFF. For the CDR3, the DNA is TGCAGTGCTCTACTGAACACTGAAGCTTTCTTT.

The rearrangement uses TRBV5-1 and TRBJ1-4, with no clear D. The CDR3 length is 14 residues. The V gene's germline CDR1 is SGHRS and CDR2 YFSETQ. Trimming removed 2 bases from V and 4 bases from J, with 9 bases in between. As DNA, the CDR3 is TGCGCCAGCAGCTTCGGGTCCCGTAATGAAAAACTGTTTTTT. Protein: CASSFGSRNEKLFF.

Here the CDR3 reads CAWSLGAWDTQYF. The DNA for the CDR3 is TGTGCCTGGAGCCTAGGCGCCTGGGATACGCAGTATTTT. J is TRBJ2-3 and V is TRBV30; D is undetermined. The CDR3 runs to 13 residues. CDR1 and CDR2 from the germline V gene are GTSNPN and SVGIG (reference sequence). Trimming cost V 3 bases and J 6 bases, with 13 bases left between them.